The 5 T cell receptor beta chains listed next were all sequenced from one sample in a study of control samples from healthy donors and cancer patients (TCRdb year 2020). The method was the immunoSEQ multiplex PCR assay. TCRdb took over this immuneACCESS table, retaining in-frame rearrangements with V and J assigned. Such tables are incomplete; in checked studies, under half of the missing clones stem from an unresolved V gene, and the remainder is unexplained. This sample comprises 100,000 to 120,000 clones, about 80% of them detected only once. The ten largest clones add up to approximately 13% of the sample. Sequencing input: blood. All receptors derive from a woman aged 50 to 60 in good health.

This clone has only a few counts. CDR3 DNA sequence: TGTGCCAGCAGCTTGGACGGCCGCTCCTACGAGCAGTACTTC. Protein product: CASSLDGRSYEQYF. The V call is TRBV7-8, the J call TRBJ2-7; unclear D gene. This CDR3 comprises 14 residues. Germline V gene data show CDR1 as SGHVS and CDR2 as FQNEAQ. Trimming removed 3 bases at V and 0 bases at J, with 9 bases between.

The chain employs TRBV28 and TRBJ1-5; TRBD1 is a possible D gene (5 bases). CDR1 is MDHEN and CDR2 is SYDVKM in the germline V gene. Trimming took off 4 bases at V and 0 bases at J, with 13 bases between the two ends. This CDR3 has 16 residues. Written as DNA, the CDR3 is TGTGCCAGCAGTTGGGCAGGGACCCTTAGCAATCAGCCCCAGCATTTT. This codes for CASSWAGTLSNQPQHF.

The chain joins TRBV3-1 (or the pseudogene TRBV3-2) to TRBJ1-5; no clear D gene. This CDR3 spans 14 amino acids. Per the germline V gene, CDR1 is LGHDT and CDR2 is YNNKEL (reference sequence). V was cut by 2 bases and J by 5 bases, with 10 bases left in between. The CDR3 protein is CASSQSGSHQPQHF. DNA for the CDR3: TGTGCCAGCAGCCAATCGGGCAGCCATCAGCCCCAGCATTTT.

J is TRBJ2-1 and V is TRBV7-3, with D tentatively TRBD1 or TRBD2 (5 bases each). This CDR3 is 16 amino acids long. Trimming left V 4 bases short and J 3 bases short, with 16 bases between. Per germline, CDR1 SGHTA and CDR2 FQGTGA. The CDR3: CASSSGSGRGYNEQFF. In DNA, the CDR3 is TGTGCCAGCAGCTCCGGTTCAGGGAGAGGCTACAATGAGCAGTTCTTC.

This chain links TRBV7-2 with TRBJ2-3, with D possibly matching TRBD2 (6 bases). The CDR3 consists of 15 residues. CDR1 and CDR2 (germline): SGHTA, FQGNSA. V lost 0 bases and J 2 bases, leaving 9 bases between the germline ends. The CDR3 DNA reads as TGTGCCAGCAGCTTAGCCTTGCGGGACACAGATACGCAGTATTTT. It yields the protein CASSLALRDTDTQYF.